This TCR beta chain is drawn from a study of T cells after yellow fever vaccination. Overall study: Researchers used SMART-Seq v4 Ultra Low Input to prepare fractions that had low cell numbers.

Study-level results: Any FACS-sorted repertoire could hold abundant clonotypes that contaminate it from the bulk population. In post-booster samples, most primary-vaccination clones reappeared (about 96% CD4, around 87% CD8).

This clonotype was counted many times. Its antigen is as yet unknown. A 5'RACE template-switching step, the method used to make TCR cDNA, added a universal primer site and UMIs. Each CDR3 protein is one row after TCRdb ran MiXCR on the 5' RACE reads. Of 100,000 to 150,000 distinct CDR3 sequences in the sample, about 7% are singletons; the top ten hold 2.5%. With V trimmed by 4 bases and J by 3 bases, 8 bases remained unmatched. CDR1 is MNHNS and CDR2 is SASEGT in the germline V gene. This CDR3 is built from 17 residues. This TCR came from a man between 18 and 35 years old who received the YFV17D yellow fever vaccine. The specimen comprised CD4+ T cells sorted from PBMCs, sampled 10 to 11 days after the first yellow fever vaccination. The chain combines TRBV6-1 with TRBJ2-3; TRBD2 matches at 12 bases. The CDR3 sequence: CASSGGLAGWSTDTQYF. The CDR3 DNA follows: TGTGCCAGCAGTGGTGGACTAGCGGGGTGGTCTACAGATACGCAGTATTTT.